This T cell receptor (beta chain) came from a study of shared clonotypes between healthy human individuals. Study-level findings and limits: Some naive CD4 clonotypes, around 5%, turned up in common across several donors. All-four-donor shared clonotypes had higher generation probabilities than non-shared clonotypes did.

In the CD4+ fraction, cells were divided into CD45RA+ naive and CD45RA-negative memory subsets. CDR1 and CDR2 from the germline V gene are KGHSH and LQKENI. V dropped 4 bases and J dropped 2 bases, with 11 bases sitting between them. CDR3 length: 15 residues. As regards this clone: Its antigen is unknown.

Methods used by the authors: Without quality scores, immunoSEQ junctional reads could not be filtered like full-length reads. Clones were sequenced by immunoSEQ multiplex PCR, and TCRdb holds only the in-frame ones, with some missing. V and J calls and clone size are as listed in that table; D and trimming were resolved from the DNA. This table has 2 million to 3 million clones, roughly 93% appearing once. V is TRBV18 and J is TRBJ2-2, with D possibly TRBD1 on 6 matching bases. The receptor's source is a man younger than 35 in good health. Some clones in this sample may be carry-over from other donors' samples. Sequences were obtained from naive CD4+ T cells from PBMCs. Stated subset: CD45RA+ positively selected. This chain's CDR3 is CASSQQGLNTGELFF. In DNA, the CDR3 is TGTGCCAGCTCACAGCAGGGGTTAAACACCGGGGAGCTGTTTTTT.